This T cell receptor (beta chain) came from a study of shared clonotypes between healthy human individuals. Study results and caveats: For naive CD4 cells, 5% to 6.5% of clonotypes were shared across a handful of donors. As a rule, naive subsets had a larger estimated richness than memory subsets.

The assay used deep level. Sorted subsets were amplified in replicate PCRs using 200 ng DNA, about 30,000 T cell genomes. Assay: immunoSEQ multiplex PCR; the TCRdb copy retains only in-frame clones and omits some. The sample includes about 79,000 clones, about 61% seen only once; the top ten take under 65%. Remarks on this clone: Its antigen is unidentified.

This TCR was sampled from a man under 40 in good health. The sequenced sample consisted of memory CD8+ T cells sorted from blood. Subset indicated: CD45RO+ cells pooled with CCR7-negative TemRA cells.

The CDR3 protein is CASSQESGTSYNEQFF. The CDR3 region has the DNA TGCGCCAGCAGCCAAGAGAGCGGGACTTCCTACAATGAGCAGTTCTTC. This rearrangement joins TRBV4-3 to TRBJ2-1, with TRBD2 identical over 7 bases. Germline V lookup: CDR1 LGHNA, CDR2 YSLEER. The CDR3 runs 16 residues. Trimming took 0 bases from V and 1 from J; bases not matched to a gene: 3.